This record looks at one T cell receptor beta chain sequence and its context. An end of the junction differs from the germline gene, which may be a read error. This CDR3 is 11 amino acids long. Germline CDR1 is DFQATT and CDR2 is SNEGSKA (reference sequence). Amplified regions were TCR beta CDR3 sequences from RNA transcripts. An initial round of RT-PCR targeting the TCR CDR3 relied on the HTBI primer set. TCRdb reanalysed the multiplex PCR reads using MiXCR and keeps one entry per CDR3 protein. This table holds some 92,000 distinct CDR3 sequences, approximately 40% found once. This entry belongs to a study of T cells in Graves' hyperthyroidism and ophthalmopathy.

What was sequenced was peripheral blood or thyroid tissue (not recorded which). This clonotype originated in a woman younger than 45 with Graves' hyperthyroidism. The chain uses TRBV20-1 and TRBJ1-5; no reliable D call. The CDR3 bases are TGTAGTGGTCAGCACCAAGAGACCCAGCATTTT. Protein product: CSGQHQETQHF.